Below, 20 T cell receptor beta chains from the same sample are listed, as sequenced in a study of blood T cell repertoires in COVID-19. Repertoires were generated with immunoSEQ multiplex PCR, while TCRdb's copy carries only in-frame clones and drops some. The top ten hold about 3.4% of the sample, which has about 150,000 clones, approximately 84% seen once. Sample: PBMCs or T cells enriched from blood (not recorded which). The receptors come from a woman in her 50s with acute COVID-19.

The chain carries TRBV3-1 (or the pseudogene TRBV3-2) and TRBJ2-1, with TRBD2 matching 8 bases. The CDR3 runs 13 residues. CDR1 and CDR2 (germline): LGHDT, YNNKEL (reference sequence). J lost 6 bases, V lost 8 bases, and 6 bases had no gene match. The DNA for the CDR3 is TGTGCCAGCCGTAGCGGGACGGGCAATGAGCAGTTCTTC. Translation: CASRSGTGNEQFF.

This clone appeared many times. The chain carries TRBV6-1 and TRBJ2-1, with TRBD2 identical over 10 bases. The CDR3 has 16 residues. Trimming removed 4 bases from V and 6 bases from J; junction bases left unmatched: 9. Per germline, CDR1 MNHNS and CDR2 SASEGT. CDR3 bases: TGTGCCAGCAGTGCCCAGCTGGGACTAGCGAGCAATGAGCAGTTCTTC. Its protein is CASSAQLGLASNEQFF.

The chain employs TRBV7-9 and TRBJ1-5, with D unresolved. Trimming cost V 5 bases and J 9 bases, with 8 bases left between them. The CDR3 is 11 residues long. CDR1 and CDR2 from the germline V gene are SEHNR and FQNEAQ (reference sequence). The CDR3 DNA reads TGTGCCAGCAGCCTGAGTGGGCCCCAGCATTTT. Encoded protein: CASSLSGPQHF.

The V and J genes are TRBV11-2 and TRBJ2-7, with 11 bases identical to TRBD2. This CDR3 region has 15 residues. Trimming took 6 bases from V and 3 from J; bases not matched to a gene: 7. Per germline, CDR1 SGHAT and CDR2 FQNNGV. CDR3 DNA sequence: TGTGCCAGCAGGGAAACCGGGACTAGCGGCTACGAGCAGTACTTC. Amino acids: CASRETGTSGYEQYF.

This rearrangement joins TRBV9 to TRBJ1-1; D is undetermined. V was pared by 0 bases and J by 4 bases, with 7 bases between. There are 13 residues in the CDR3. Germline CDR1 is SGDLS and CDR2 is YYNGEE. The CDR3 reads CASSVVPGTEAFF. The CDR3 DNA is TGTGCCAGCAGCGTAGTTCCGGGCACTGAAGCTTTCTTT.

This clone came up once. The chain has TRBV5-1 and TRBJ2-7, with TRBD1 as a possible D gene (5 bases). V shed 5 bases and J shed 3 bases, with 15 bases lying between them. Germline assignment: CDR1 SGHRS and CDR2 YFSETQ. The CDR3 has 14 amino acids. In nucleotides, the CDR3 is TGCGCCAGCAGACCGACCGACAGTTTCTACGAGCAGTACTTC. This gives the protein CASRPTDSFYEQYF.

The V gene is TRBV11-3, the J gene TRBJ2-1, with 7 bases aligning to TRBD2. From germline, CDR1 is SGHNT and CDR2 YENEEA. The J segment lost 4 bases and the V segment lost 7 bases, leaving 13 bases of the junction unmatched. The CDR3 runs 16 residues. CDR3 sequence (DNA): TGTGCCAGCACCCCCCTAGCGGAGGACCCTTACAATGAGCAGTTCTTC. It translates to CASTPLAEDPYNEQFF.

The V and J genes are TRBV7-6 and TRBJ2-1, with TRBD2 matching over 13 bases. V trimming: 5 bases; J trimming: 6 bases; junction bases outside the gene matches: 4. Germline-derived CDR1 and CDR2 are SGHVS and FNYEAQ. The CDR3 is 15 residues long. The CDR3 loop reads CASSLGLAGPNEQFF. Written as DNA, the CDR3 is TGTGCCAGCAGCCTGGGACTAGCGGGGCCCAATGAGCAGTTCTTC.

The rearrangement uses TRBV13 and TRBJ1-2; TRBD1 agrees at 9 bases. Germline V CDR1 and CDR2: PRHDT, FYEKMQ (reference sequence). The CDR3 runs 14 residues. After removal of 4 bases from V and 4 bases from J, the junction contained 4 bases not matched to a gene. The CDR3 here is CASSSGDRVYGYTF. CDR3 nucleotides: TGTGCCAGCAGCTCGGGGGACAGGGTCTATGGCTACACCTTC.

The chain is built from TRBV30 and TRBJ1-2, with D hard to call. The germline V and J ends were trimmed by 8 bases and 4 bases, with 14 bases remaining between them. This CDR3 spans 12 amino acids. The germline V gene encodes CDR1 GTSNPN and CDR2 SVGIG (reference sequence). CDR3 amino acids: CALGRQSYGYTF. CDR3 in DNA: TGTGCCCTGGGCAGACAATCCTATGGCTACACCTTC.

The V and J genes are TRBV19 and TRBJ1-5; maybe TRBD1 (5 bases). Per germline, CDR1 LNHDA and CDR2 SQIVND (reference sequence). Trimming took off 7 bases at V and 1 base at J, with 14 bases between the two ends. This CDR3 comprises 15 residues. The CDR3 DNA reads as TGTGCCAGTAACAGGCTCGCGGGGAGCAATCAGCCCCAGCATTTT. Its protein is CASNRLAGSNQPQHF.

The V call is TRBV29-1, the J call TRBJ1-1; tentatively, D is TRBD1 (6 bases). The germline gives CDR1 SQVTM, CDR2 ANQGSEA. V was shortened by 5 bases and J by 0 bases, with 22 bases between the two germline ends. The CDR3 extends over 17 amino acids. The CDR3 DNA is TGCAGCGTTTCAGGGGCCGGGACGGCCTATTTGAACACTGAAGCTTTCTTT. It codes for CSVSGAGTAYLNTEAFF.

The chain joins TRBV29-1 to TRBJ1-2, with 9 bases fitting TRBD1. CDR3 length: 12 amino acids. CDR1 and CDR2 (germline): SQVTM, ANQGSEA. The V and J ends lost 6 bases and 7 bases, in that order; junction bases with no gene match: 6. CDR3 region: CSVDRGNRGYTF. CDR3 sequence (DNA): TGCAGCGTAGACAGGGGGAATCGTGGCTACACCTTC.

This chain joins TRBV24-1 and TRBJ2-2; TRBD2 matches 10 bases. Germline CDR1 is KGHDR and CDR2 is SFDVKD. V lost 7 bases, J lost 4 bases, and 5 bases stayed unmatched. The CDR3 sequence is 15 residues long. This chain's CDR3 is CATSLAGDSTGELFF. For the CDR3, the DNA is TGTGCCACCAGCCTAGCGGGAGATAGCACCGGGGAGCTGTTTTTT.

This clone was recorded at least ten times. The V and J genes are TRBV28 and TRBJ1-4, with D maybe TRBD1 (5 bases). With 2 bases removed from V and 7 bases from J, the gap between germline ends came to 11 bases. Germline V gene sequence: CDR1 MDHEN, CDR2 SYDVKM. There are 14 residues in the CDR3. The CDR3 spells CASSLGGSTEKLFF. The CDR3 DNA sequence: TGTGCCAGCAGTTTAGGGGGGAGTACTGAAAAACTGTTTTTT.

CDR3 coding DNA: TGTGCCAGCAGCCGCCACACAGGCTACAATGAGCAGTTCTTC. It specifies CASSRHTGYNEQFF. J is TRBJ2-1 and V is TRBV14; perhaps TRBD1 as D (5 bases). V lost 4 bases and J 3 bases, leaving 10 bases between the germline ends. The CDR3 length is 14 residues. CDR1 SGHDN and CDR2 FVKESK come from the germline V gene.

The CDR3 protein is CASSQREGGELFF. The CDR3 bases are TGTGCCAGCAGCCAACGGGAGGGCGGGGAGCTGTTTTTT. This chain uses TRBV4-2 with TRBJ2-2; 8 bases line up with TRBD2. The CDR3 consists of 13 residues. Per germline, CDR1 LGHNA and CDR2 YNFKEQ. V lost 2 bases to trimming and J lost 7 bases; unmatched junction nucleotides: 0.

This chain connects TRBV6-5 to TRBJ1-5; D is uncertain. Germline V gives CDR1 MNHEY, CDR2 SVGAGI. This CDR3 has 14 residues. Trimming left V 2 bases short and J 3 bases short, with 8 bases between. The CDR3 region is CASSYRGNNQPQHF. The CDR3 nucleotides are TGTGCCAGCAGTTACCGGGGTAACAATCAGCCCCAGCATTTT.

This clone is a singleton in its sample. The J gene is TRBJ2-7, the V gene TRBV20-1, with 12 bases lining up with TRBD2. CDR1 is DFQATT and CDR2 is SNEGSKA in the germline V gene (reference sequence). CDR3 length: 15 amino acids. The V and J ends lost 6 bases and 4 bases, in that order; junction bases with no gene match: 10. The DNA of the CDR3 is TGCAGTGCCAGTCCGACTAGCGGGAGATCTTACGAGCAGTACTTC. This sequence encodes CSASPTSGRSYEQYF.

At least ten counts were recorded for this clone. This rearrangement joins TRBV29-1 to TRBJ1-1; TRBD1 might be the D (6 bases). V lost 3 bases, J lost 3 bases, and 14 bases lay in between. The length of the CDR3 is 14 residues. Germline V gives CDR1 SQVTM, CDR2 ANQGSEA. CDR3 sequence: CSVEFLKGDTEAFF. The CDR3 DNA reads TGCAGCGTTGAGTTCCTAAAGGGGGACACTGAAGCTTTCTTT.